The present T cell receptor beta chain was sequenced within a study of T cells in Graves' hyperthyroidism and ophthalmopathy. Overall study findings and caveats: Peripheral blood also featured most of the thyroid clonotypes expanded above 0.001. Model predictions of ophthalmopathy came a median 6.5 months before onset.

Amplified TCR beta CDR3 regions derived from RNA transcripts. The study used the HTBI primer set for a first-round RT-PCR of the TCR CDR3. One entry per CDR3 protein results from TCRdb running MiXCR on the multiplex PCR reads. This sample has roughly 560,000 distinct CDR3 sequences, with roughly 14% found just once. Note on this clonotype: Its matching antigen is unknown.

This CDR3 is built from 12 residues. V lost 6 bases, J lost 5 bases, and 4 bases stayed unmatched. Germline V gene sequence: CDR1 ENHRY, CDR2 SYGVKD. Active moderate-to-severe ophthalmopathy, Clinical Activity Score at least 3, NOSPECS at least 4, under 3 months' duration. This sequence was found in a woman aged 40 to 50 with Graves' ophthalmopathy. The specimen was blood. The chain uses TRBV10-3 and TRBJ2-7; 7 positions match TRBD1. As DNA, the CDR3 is TGTGCCATCAGGGGACAGAGCCACGAGCAGTACTTC. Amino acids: CAIRGQSHEQYF.